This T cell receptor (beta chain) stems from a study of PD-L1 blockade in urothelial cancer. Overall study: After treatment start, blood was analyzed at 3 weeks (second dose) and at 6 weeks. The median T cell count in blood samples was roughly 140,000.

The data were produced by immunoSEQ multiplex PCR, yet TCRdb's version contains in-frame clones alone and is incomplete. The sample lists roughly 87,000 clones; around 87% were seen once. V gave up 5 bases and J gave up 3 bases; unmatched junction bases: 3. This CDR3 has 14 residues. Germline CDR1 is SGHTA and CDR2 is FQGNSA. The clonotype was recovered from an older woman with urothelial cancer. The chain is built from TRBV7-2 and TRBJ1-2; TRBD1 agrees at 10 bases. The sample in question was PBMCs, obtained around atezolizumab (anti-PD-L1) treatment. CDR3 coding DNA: TGTGCCAGCAGCCTGGGGACAGGGGACTATGGCTACACCTTC. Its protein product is CASSLGTGDYGYTF.